Shown below are 22 T cell receptor beta chains from a single sample sequenced in a study of chemoradiotherapy in HPV16-positive cancers. Profiling relied on immunoSEQ multiplex PCR, and the TCRdb table lists in-frame clones only, not all of them. The sample yields 11,000 to 15,000 clones, approximately 91% seen once. The sample in question was blood, obtained from a patient who underwent chemoradiotherapy. All receptors come from a human donor with HPV-associated anogenital cancer.

V and J are TRBV21-1 and TRBJ2-5; the table gives TRBD2 as D, unverified against the DNA. TRBV21-1 has pseudogene status. This CDR3 comprises 15 residues. The DNA of the CDR3 is TGTGCCAGCTGGGAGGAAGGCGGGGAGAAAGAGACCCAGTACTTC. Encoded protein: CASWEEGGEKETQYF.

There are a few counts of this clone. The chain uses TRBV18 and TRBJ1-6, with 9 nucleotides matching TRBD1. The CDR3 is 15 amino acids. Germline V gives CDR1 KGHSH, CDR2 LQKENI. V trimming: 3 bases; J trimming: 7 bases; junction bases outside the gene matches: 4. DNA of the CDR3: TGTGCCAGCTCACCTGGGACAGGGACCAATTCACCCCTCCACTTT. Its translation is CASSPGTGTNSPLHF.

The J gene is TRBJ2-7, the V gene TRBV19; TRBD1 aligns across 7 bases. Losses at the gene ends were 5 bases for V and 1 base for J; bases not matched to a gene: 8. Germline assignment: CDR1 LNHDA and CDR2 SQIVND (reference sequence). CDR3 length equals 15 residues. Here the CDR3 reads CASSPGQVQSYEQYF. The CDR3, as DNA: TGTGCCAGTAGTCCAGGACAGGTTCAATCCTACGAGCAGTACTTC.

This rearrangement joins TRBV6-4 to TRBJ2-2; 7 positions agree with TRBD2. V shed 6 bases, J shed 1 base, and the junction held 5 bases outside the gene matches. The CDR3 is made up of 15 amino acids. CDR1 and CDR2 from the germline V gene are MRHNA and SNTAGT. The CDR3 reads CASSAGLENTGELFF. Here the CDR3 DNA reads TGTGCCAGCAGCGCCGGACTAGAGAACACCGGGGAGCTGTTTTTT.

J is TRBJ1-1 and V is TRBV9; TRBD1 matches at 7 bases. Trimming took 0 bases from V and 0 from J; bases not matched to a gene: 2. From germline, CDR1 is SGDLS and CDR2 YYNGEE. The CDR3 extends over 15 amino acids. The chain's CDR3 is CASSVEGAVNTEAFF. The DNA for the CDR3 is TGTGCCAGCAGCGTAGAGGGGGCAGTGAACACTGAAGCTTTCTTT.

V is TRBV7-9 and J is TRBJ2-7; 10 nucleotides align to TRBD1. CDR3 length: 15 amino acids. Germline assignment: CDR1 SEHNR and CDR2 FQNEAQ (reference sequence). V lost 4 bases to trimming and J lost 4 bases; unmatched junction nucleotides: 7. CDR3 sequence: CASSSTGTGVYEQYF. Written as DNA, the CDR3 is TGTGCCAGCAGCTCCACCGGGACAGGGGTATACGAGCAGTACTTC.

The rearrangement joins TRBV18 to TRBJ2-7, with TRBD1 matching over 12 bases. Germline CDR1 reads KGHSH; CDR2 reads LQKENI. The length of the CDR3 is 16 residues. V lost 5 bases and J lost 6; bases outside the gene matches: 11. CDR3 residues: CASSLSGTGGAGEQYF. The CDR3 bases are TGTGCCAGCTCATTATCCGGGACAGGGGGCGCGGGCGAGCAGTACTTC.

The J gene is TRBJ2-7, the V gene TRBV18; 8 bases fit TRBD1. The junction had 2 bases not matched to a gene; V was cut back by 3 bases and J by 1 base. The CDR3 is 14 amino acids. The germline V gene encodes CDR1 KGHSH and CDR2 LQKENI. Written as DNA, the CDR3 is TGTGCCAGCTCACCGGACAGGGCTTCCTACGAGCAGTACTTC. It yields the protein CASSPDRASYEQYF.

J is TRBJ2-7 and V is TRBV7-2; 7 positions agree with TRBD2. This CDR3 spans 16 amino acids. The V and J ends lost 4 bases and 6 bases, in that order; junction bases with no gene match: 15. In germline, CDR1 is SGHTA, CDR2 FQGNSA. The CDR3, as DNA: TGTGCCAGCAGCTCCCCTCTCCGCGGGGGTATAGGCGAGCAGTACTTC. Residues: CASSSPLRGGIGEQYF.

V is TRBV14 and J is TRBJ1-1; TRBD1 aligns across 7 bases. V was pared by 0 bases and J by 1 base, with 8 bases of the junction left unmatched. This CDR3 has 17 residues. Per the germline V gene, CDR1 is SGHDN and CDR2 is FVKESK. The CDR3 DNA sequence: TGTGCCAGCAGCCAAGAGGAGGGGGCGCGATGGAACACTGAAGCTTTCTTT. Its protein is CASSQEEGARWNTEAFF.

This clone was detected a few times. V is TRBV15 and J is TRBJ1-6, with D unclear. This CDR3 region has 15 residues. V shed 5 bases and J shed 7 bases, with 15 bases lying between them. Germline CDR1 and CDR2: LNHNV and YYDKDF (reference sequence). CDR3: CATSASTDANSPLHF. CDR3 sequence (DNA): TGTGCCACCAGCGCATCGACGGACGCGAATTCACCCCTCCACTTT. Full variable domain (remainder filled in from reference TRBV15 and TRBJ1-6): DAMVIQNPRYQVTQFGKPVTLSCSQTLNHNVMYWYQQKSSQAPKLLFHYYDKDFNNEADTPDNFQSRRPNTSFCFLDIRSPGLGDTAMYLCATSASTDANSPLHFGNGTRLTVT.

This chain links TRBV7-2 with TRBJ1-5; TRBD1 aligns across 7 bases. The CDR3 totals 15 residues. V was clipped by 0 bases and J by 4 bases; unmatched bases: 3. The V gene's germline CDR1 is SGHTA and CDR2 FQGNSA. This CDR3 is CASSLAARGNQPQHF. CDR3 in DNA: TGTGCCAGCAGCTTAGCGGCCAGGGGGAATCAGCCCCAGCATTTT.

CDR3 DNA sequence: TGTGCCAGTAGTCTAAGGGGGAGGCGCACGAACACCGGGGAGCTGTTTTTT. Its protein product is CASSLRGRRTNTGELFF. The V call is TRBV19, the J call TRBJ2-2; possibly TRBD1 or TRBD2 for D (6 bases each). The CDR3 extends over 17 amino acids. V dropped 5 bases and J dropped 0 bases, with 16 bases sitting between them. Germline V gene data show CDR1 as LNHDA and CDR2 as SQIVND (reference sequence).

The rearrangement joins TRBV4-1 to TRBJ1-6; D possibly corresponds to TRBD1 (5 bases). The germline V gene has CDR1 MGHRA and CDR2 YSYEKL. This CDR3 is built from 15 residues. Trimming took 0 bases from V and 10 from J, leaving 13 bases between them. Here the CDR3 DNA reads TGCGCCAGCAGCCAAGACCCAGGGCGTAGGTCACCCCTCCACTTT. Residues: CASSQDPGRRSPLHF.

This rearrangement joins TRBV5-5 to TRBJ2-3, with D tentatively TRBD2 (6 bases). The CDR3 covers 16 residues. Germline V CDR1 and CDR2: SGHKS, YYEKEE (reference sequence). Trimming shortened V by 2 bases and J by 0 bases, and 13 bases separated the two germline ends. The DNA of the CDR3 is TGTGCCAGCAGCTTTGCGGGGTACACTAGCACAGATACGCAGTATTTT. Protein: CASSFAGYTSTDTQYF.

This chain links TRBV7-6 with TRBJ2-1; 8 bases fit TRBD2. The CDR3 totals 19 residues. V lost 5 bases to trimming and J lost 2 bases; unmatched junction nucleotides: 17. Germline V gene data show CDR1 as SGHVS and CDR2 as FNYEAQ. The chain's CDR3 is CASSLNSGASPVAYNEQFF. The CDR3 DNA sequence: TGTGCCAGCAGCCTCAATAGCGGGGCCTCACCGGTGGCCTACAATGAGCAGTTCTTC.

The chain couples TRBV11-1 to TRBJ2-5; 11 nucleotides match TRBD1. The ends lost 5 bases at V and 1 base at J; junction bases unmatched: 3. CDR3 size: 15 residues. The germline CDR1 and CDR2 sequences are SGHAT and FQDESV (reference sequence). The DNA for the CDR3 is TGTGCCAGCAGCGCGGACAGGGGGCTCCAAGAGACCCAGTACTTC. Its translation is CASSADRGLQETQYF. The variable domain in full, with the rest retrieved from reference TRBV11-1 and TRBJ2-5, is EAEVAQSPRYKITEKSQAVAFWCDPISGHATLYWYRQILGQGPELLVQFQDESVVDDSQLPKDRFSAERLKGVDSTLKIQPAELGDSAMYLCASSADRGLQETQYFGPGTRLLVL.

The V call is TRBV11-3, the J call TRBJ1-1; possible D gene TRBD1, 6 bases. The CDR3 spans 13 residues. Germline assignment: CDR1 SGHNT and CDR2 YENEEA. V dropped 0 bases and J dropped 10 bases, with 12 bases sitting between them. CDR3 in DNA: TGTGCCAGCAGCTTAGACAGGGGAGATGTAGCTTTCTTT. Its protein is CASSLDRGDVAFF.

This chain links TRBV9 with TRBJ1-3, with D unclear. Germline values: CDR1 SGDLS, CDR2 YYNGEE. Trimming stripped 1 base from V and 0 bases from J, with 11 bases between. The CDR3 has 16 residues. The DNA of the CDR3 is TGTGCCAGCAGCGTAACCCCGCAGTTCTCTGGAAACACCATATATTTT. It yields the protein CASSVTPQFSGNTIYF.

The genes are TRBV6-1 and TRBJ2-2; D not certain. CDR1 is MNHNS and CDR2 is SASEGT in the germline V gene. V gave up 9 bases and J gave up 7 bases, with 6 bases separating them. The CDR3 has 10 amino acids. CDR3 sequence: CARDDGELFF. CDR3 bases: TGTGCCAGGGACGACGGGGAGCTGTTTTTT.

This chain joins TRBV7-8 and TRBJ1-2, with D unresolved. The CDR3 extends over 15 amino acids. Germline V gives CDR1 SGHVS, CDR2 FQNEAQ. V lost 2 bases and J lost 3, with 13 bases in between. CDR3 nucleotides: TGTGCCAGCAGCTTATACAATAATAAGGACTATGGCTACACCTTC. This encodes CASSLYNNKDYGYTF.

This clone was picked up a small number of times. The chain has TRBV10-3 and TRBJ1-1; TRBD1 aligns across 12 bases. The length of the CDR3 is 17 residues. Trimming removed 5 bases from V and 4 bases from J; junction bases left unmatched: 11. Germline V CDR1 and CDR2: ENHRY, SYGVKD. CDR3 loop: CAISSGTGGAVATEAFF. The CDR3 bases are TGTGCCATCAGTTCCGGGACAGGGGGCGCCGTGGCCACTGAAGCTTTCTTT.